This T cell receptor (beta chain) originates from a study of siplizumab effects on memory and regulatory T cells. Study-level results: Siplizumab gave mappable alloreactive CD4+ clones an average Treg-derived fraction of about 72%, against around 29% in controls.

Each sample contributed 85,000 to 100,000 TCR templates to the assay. Here immunoSEQ multiplex PCR was the method, and the copy in TCRdb shows in-frame clones only, minus some. The sample carries 120,000 or so clones, roughly 92% recorded once. This clone was detected once. Antigen unknown. Unmatched junction bases numbered 5, after V lost 7 bases and J lost 6 bases. CDR3 length equals 13 residues. Germline CDR1 reads MNHNS; CDR2 reads SASEGT. The rearrangement joins TRBV6-1 to TRBJ1-1; 10 bases agree with TRBD1. The sequence was obtained from a human donor in good health. The sequencing input was CD4+ T cells sorted from blood. The DNA of the CDR3 is TGTGCCAGCACCGGACAGGGGGTGGCTGAAGCTTTCTTT. Its translation is CASTGQGVAEAFF.